These 18 T cell receptor beta chains came from one sample sequenced in a study of blood T cells in healthy people across ages. A second roughly 6 to 11 cycle PCR used barcoded and J-beta primers. TCRdb used MiXCR to reprocess the 5' RACE reads, holding one entry per CDR3 protein. The data hold approximately 1.5 million distinct CDR3 sequences, with approximately 39% observed a single time. Sequenced input: blood. The receptor source for this set is a woman aged 18-29 years in good health.

The gene calls are TRBV24-1 and TRBJ2-3, with 8 bases fitting TRBD1. This CDR3 spans 15 amino acids. Germline V gene data show CDR1 as KGHDR and CDR2 as SFDVKD. V gave up 6 bases and J gave up 0 bases; unmatched junction bases: 4. This CDR3 is CATSQTGESTDTQYF. Here the CDR3 DNA reads TGTGCCACCAGTCAGACAGGGGAGAGCACAGATACGCAGTATTTT.

This chain joins TRBV25-1 and TRBJ2-3; tentative D call: TRBD2 (6 bases). Germline CDR1 and CDR2: MGHDK and SYGVNS. The CDR3 loop spans 13 amino acids. V shed 7 bases and J shed 5 bases, with 13 bases lying between them. The CDR3 sequence: CASNVEGLDTQYF. DNA for the CDR3: TGTGCCAGCAATGTGGAGGGTTTAGATACGCAGTATTTT.

The J gene is TRBJ2-1, the V gene TRBV27; no firm D call. This CDR3 has 13 amino acids. V was trimmed by 7 bases and J by 5 bases, leaving 12 bases between them. From germline, CDR1 is MNHEY and CDR2 SMNVEV (reference sequence). The CDR3 coding sequence is TGTGCCAGCACTGGCAGGCCCAACAATGAGCAGTTCTTC. Encoded protein: CASTGRPNNEQFF.

The rearrangement links TRBV27 to TRBJ2-3, with 10 bases lining up with TRBD2. The J segment lost 0 bases and the V segment lost 1 base, leaving 4 bases of the junction unmatched. CDR1 and CDR2 from the germline V gene are MNHEY and SMNVEV (reference sequence). The CDR3 has 17 amino acids. The CDR3 region has the DNA TGTGCCAGCAGTTTATTCCCTAGCGGGGGTAGCACAGATACGCAGTATTTT. Translating gives CASSLFPSGGSTDTQYF.

This clonotype was observed a handful of times. The rearrangement links TRBV20-1 to TRBJ2-7, with 8 bases lining up with TRBD2. There are 15 residues in the CDR3. Trimming took 1 base from V and 0 from J; bases not matched to a gene: 5. In germline, CDR1 is DFQATT, CDR2 SNEGSKA (reference sequence). CDR3 DNA sequence: TGCAGTGCTAGAGGACTAGCGCTTCTCTCCTACGAGCAGTACTTC. It is translated as CSARGLALLSYEQYF.

This clonotype was seen more than once but under ten times. The V and J genes are TRBV6-5 and TRBJ1-6; a weak D match, TRBD1 (5 bases). V lost 7 bases and J lost 5, with 12 bases in between. This CDR3 comprises 14 residues. Germline V gene data show CDR1 as MNHEY and CDR2 as SVGAGI. CDR3 DNA sequence: TGTGCCAGCAACGGGGGTTGGAATAATTCACCCCTCCACTTT. Amino acid sequence: CASNGGWNNSPLHF.

The V call is TRBV7-2, the J call TRBJ1-2, with D hard to call. The ends were cut back, 2 bases at V and 2 bases at J, with 12 bases in the middle. Germline V lookup: CDR1 SGHTA, CDR2 FQGNSA. The CDR3 runs to 15 residues. For the CDR3, the DNA is TGTGCCAGCAGCTTATACAGCGGGGTAAACTATGGCTACACCTTC. Its protein is CASSLYSGVNYGYTF.

At least ten counts were recorded for this clonotype. The V gene is TRBV10-2, the J gene TRBJ1-2; D unresolved. Trimming removed 6 bases from V and 3 bases from J, with 11 bases in between. The germline gives CDR1 WSHSY, CDR2 SAAADI. The CDR3 consists of 13 residues. The CDR3 sequence is CASSSQEYYGYTF. In nucleotides, the CDR3 is TGCGCCAGCAGCTCCCAGGAATACTATGGCTACACCTTC.

V and J are TRBV20-1 and TRBJ1-4; TRBD1 agrees at 8 bases. Germline V gene data show CDR1 as DFQATT and CDR2 as SNEGSKA (reference sequence). The CDR3 loop spans 13 amino acids. V was clipped by 4 bases and J by 7 bases; unmatched bases: 5. CDR3 amino acids: CSANRGGFEKLFF. In nucleotides, the CDR3 is TGCAGTGCTAACAGGGGGGGTTTTGAAAAACTGTTTTTT.

The table lists this clonotype with a few counts. This sequence joins TRBV27 and TRBJ1-1, with D maybe TRBD1 (6 bases). Germline lookup yields CDR1 MNHEY and CDR2 SMNVEV (reference sequence). V dropped 6 bases and J dropped 0 bases, with 11 bases sitting between them. This CDR3 is built from 14 residues. The CDR3 is CASRIRDMNTEAFF. The CDR3 DNA reads as TGTGCCAGCAGAATCCGGGACATGAACACTGAAGCTTTCTTT.

The rearrangement links TRBV20-1 to TRBJ2-1; perhaps TRBD1 as D (6 bases). CDR3 length equals 16 residues. Germline-derived CDR1 and CDR2 are DFQATT and SNEGSKA (reference sequence). Trimming took 0 bases from V and 0 from J, leaving 12 bases between them. The CDR3 bases are TGCAGTGCTAGAGACAGGGGAGCCCCCTCCTACAATGAGCAGTTCTTC. Its translation is CSARDRGAPSYNEQFF.

As concerns this clonotype: The junction shows a germline mismatch at one end, possibly a read error. CDR3 in amino acids: CSAILGQQGTQYF. DNA of the CDR3: TGCAGTGCTATACTCGGACAGCAAGGGACCCAGTACTTC. The rearrangement uses TRBV20-1 and TRBJ2-5; D may be TRBD1 (6 bases). This CDR3 contains 13 residues. In germline, CDR1 is DFQATT, CDR2 SNEGSKA (reference sequence).

This clonotype was detected ten times or more. The rearrangement joins TRBV27 to TRBJ1-5; a weak D match, TRBD1 (5 bases). V gave up 3 bases and J gave up 4 bases, with 10 bases separating them. The germline gives CDR1 MNHEY, CDR2 SMNVEV (reference sequence). This CDR3 has 14 residues. The CDR3 DNA reads TGTGCCAGCAGTTTGAGGGGCGCGAATCAGCCCCAGCATTTT. It codes for CASSLRGANQPQHF.

The chain links TRBV6-5 to TRBJ2-7; D not certain. Germline CDR1 reads MNHEY; CDR2 reads SVGAGI. The CDR3 is 14 amino acids. V was pared by 6 bases and J by 1 base, with 13 bases between. This chain's CDR3 is CASSKNGLSYEQYF. In DNA form, the CDR3 reads TGTGCCAGCAGCAAAAACGGGTTATCCTACGAGCAGTACTTC.

This clonotype was counted only a few times. The rearrangement joins TRBV20-1 to TRBJ1-1; TRBD1 agrees at 7 bases. The V segment lost 6 bases and the J segment 5 bases; nucleotides outside the gene matches: 12. The CDR3 is made up of 14 amino acids. Germline loops: CDR1 DFQATT, CDR2 SNEGSKA (reference sequence). This chain's CDR3 is CSALPQTGWTEAFF. DNA of the CDR3: TGCAGTGCCTTACCCCAGACAGGGTGGACTGAAGCTTTCTTT.

This clonotype was recorded a few times. The V gene is TRBV6-1, the J gene TRBJ2-7; TRBD1 agrees at 10 bases. The J segment lost 8 bases and the V segment lost 2 bases, leaving 6 bases of the junction unmatched. The CDR3 is 14 amino acids. Germline-derived CDR1 and CDR2 are MNHNS and SASEGT. The CDR3 DNA reads TGTGCCAGCAGTGAATTCACGACAGGGGGCAAGCAGTACTTC. Its translation: CASSEFTTGGKQYF.

V usage is TRBV27 and J usage is TRBJ2-7; 10 nucleotides align to TRBD2. The CDR3 covers 15 residues. The ends lost 7 bases at V and 7 bases at J; junction bases unmatched: 13. Germline V gene data show CDR1 as MNHEY and CDR2 as SMNVEV (reference sequence). The CDR3 sequence: CASMLAGVSYNEQYF. The CDR3 coding sequence is TGTGCCAGCATGCTAGCGGGAGTCTCCTACAATGAGCAGTACTTC.

The chain recombines TRBV20-1 with TRBJ1-6; possible D gene TRBD1, 6 bases. Germline V gene data show CDR1 as DFQATT and CDR2 as SNEGSKA (reference sequence). Trimming removed 0 bases at V and 4 bases at J, with 10 bases between. CDR3 length equals 15 residues. The CDR3 region is CSARDSRGYNSPLHF. The CDR3, as DNA: TGCAGTGCTAGAGATAGCAGGGGATATAATTCACCCCTCCACTTT.